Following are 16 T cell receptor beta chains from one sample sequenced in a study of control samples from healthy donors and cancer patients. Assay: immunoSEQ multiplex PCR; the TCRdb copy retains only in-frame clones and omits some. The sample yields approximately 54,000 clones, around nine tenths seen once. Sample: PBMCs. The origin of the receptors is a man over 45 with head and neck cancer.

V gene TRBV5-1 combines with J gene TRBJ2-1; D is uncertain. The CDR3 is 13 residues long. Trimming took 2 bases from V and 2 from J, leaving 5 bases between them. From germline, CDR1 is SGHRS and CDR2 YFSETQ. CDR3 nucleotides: TGCGCCAGCAGCTTCTTAGCCTACAATGAGCAGTTCTTC. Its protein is CASSFLAYNEQFF.

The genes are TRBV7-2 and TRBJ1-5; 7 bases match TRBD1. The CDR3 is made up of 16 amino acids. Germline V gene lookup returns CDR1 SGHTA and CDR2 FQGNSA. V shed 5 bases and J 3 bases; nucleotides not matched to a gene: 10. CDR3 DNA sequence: TGTGCCAGCAGCCCAGGCCCGGACAGGTACAATCAGCCCCAGCATTTT. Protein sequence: CASSPGPDRYNQPQHF.

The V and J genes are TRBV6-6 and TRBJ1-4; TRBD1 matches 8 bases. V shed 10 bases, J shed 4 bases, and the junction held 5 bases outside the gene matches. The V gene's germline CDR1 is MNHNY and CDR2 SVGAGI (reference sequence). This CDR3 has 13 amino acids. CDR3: CATQGAGNEKLFF. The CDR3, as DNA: TGTGCCACTCAGGGGGCCGGTAATGAAAAACTGTTTTTT.

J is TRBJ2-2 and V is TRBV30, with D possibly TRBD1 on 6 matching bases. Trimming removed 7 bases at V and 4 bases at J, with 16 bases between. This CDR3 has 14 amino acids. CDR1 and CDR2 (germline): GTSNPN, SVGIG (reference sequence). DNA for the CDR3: TGTGCCTTCTCTAGGGGGTCGAGCACCGGGGAGCTGTTTTTT. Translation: CAFSRGSSTGELFF.

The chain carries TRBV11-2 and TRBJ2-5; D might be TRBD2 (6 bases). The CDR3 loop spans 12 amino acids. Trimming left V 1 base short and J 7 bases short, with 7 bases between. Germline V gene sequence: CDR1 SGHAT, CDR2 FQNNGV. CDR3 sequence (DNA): TGTGCCAGCAGCTTAGGGAGGGGGACCCAGTACTTC. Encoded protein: CASSLGRGTQYF.

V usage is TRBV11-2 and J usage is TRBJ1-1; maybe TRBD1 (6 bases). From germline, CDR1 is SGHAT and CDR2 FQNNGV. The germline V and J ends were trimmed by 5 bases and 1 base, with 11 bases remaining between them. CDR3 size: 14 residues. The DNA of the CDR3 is TGTGCCAGCAGCCTGGGACACGGGAACACTGAAGCTTTCTTT. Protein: CASSLGHGNTEAFF.

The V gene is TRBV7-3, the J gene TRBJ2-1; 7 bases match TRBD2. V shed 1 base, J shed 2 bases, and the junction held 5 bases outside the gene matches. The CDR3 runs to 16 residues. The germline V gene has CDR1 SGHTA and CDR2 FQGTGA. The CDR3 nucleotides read TGTGCCAGCAGCTTAAATCCCGGGGGGACCTACAATGAGCAGTTCTTC. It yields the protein CASSLNPGGTYNEQFF.

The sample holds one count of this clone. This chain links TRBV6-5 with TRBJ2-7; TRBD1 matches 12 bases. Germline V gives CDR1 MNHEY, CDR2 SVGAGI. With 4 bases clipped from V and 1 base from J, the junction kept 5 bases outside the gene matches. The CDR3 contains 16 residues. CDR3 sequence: CASSWGTGGDSYEQYF. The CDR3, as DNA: TGTGCCAGCAGTTGGGGGACAGGGGGCGATTCCTACGAGCAGTACTTC.

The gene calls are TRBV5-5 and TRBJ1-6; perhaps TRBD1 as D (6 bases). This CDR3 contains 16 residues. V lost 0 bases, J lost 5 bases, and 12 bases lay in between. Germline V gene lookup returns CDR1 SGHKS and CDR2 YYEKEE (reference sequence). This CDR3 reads CASSLGDMRNNSPLHF. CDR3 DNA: TGTGCCAGCAGCTTGGGGGACATGCGGAATAATTCACCCCTCCACTTT.

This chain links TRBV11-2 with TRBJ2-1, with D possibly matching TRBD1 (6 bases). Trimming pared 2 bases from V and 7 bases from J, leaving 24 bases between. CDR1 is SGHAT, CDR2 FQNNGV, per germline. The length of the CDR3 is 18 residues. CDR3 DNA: TGTGCCAGCAGCTTACCCTTTAGGTCCAGGGACACTCGGAATGAGCAGTTCTTC. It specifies CASSLPFRSRDTRNEQFF.

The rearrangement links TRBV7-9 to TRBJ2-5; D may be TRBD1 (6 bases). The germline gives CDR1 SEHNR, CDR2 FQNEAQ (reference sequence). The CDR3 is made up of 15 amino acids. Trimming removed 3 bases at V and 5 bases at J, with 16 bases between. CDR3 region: CASSFWTDPMETQYF. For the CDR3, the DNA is TGTGCCAGCAGCTTTTGGACAGACCCGATGGAGACCCAGTACTTC. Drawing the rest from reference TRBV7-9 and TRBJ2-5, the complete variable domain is DTGVSQNPRHKITKRGQNVTFRCDPISEHNRLYWYRQTLGQGPEFLTYFQNEAQLEKSRLLSDRFSAERPKGSFSTLEIQRTEQGDSAMYLCASSFWTDPMETQYFGPGTRLLVL.

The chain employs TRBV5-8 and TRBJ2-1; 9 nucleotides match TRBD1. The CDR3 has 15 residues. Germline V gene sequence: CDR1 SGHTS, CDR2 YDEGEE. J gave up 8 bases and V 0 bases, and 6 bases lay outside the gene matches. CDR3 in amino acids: CASSLEGTGFHEQFF. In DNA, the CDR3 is TGTGCCAGCAGCTTGGAAGGGACAGGGTTTCATGAGCAGTTCTTC. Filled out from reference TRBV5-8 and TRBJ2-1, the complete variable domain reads EAGVTQSPTHLIKTRGQQATLRCSPISGHTSVYWYQQALGLGLQFLLWYDEGEERNRGNFPPRFSGRQFPNYSSELNVNALELEDSALYLCASSLEGTGFHEQFFGPGTRLTVL.

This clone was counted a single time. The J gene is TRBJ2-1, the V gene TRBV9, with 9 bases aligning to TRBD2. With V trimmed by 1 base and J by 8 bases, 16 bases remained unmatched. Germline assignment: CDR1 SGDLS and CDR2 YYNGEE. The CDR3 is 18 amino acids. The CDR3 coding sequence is TGTGCCAGCAGCGTATGGCCCCTTGAGCGGGGGGAAAGTCATGAGCAGTTCTTC. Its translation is CASSVWPLERGESHEQFF. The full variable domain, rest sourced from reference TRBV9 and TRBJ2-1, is DSGVTQTPKHLITATGQRVTLRCSPRSGDLSVYWYQQSLDQGLQFLIQYYNGEERAKGNILERFSAQQFPDLHSELNLSSLELGDSALYFCASSVWPLERGESHEQFFGPGTRLTVL.

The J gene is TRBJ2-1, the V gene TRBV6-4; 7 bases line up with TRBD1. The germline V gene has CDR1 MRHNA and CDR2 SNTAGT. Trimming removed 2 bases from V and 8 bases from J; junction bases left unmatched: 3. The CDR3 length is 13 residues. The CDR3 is CASSDHRGDEQFF. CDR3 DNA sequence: TGTGCCAGCAGTGACCACAGGGGCGATGAGCAGTTCTTC.

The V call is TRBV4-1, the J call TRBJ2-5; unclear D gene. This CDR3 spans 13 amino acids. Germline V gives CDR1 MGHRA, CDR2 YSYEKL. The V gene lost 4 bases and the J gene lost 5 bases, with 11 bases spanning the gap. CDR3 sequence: CASSRATRETQYF. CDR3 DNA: TGCGCCAGCAGCCGCGCGACGAGGGAGACCCAGTACTTC.

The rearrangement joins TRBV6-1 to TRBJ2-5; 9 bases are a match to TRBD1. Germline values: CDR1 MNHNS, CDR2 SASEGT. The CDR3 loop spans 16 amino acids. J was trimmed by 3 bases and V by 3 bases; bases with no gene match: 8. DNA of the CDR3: TGTGCCAGCAGTGACCCGAGGGACAGGGTCGAAGAGACCCAGTACTTC. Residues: CASSDPRDRVEETQYF.